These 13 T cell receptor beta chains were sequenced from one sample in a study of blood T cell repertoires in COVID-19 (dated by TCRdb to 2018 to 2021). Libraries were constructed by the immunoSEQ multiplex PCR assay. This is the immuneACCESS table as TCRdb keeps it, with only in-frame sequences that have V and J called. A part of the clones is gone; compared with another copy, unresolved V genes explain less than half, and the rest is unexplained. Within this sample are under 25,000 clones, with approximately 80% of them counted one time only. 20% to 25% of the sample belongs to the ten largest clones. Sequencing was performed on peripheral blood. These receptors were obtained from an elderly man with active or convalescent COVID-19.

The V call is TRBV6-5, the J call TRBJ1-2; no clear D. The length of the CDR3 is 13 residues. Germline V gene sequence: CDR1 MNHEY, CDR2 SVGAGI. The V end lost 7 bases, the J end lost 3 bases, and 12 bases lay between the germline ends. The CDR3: CASTRGIYYGYTF. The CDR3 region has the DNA TGTGCCAGCACTCGGGGAATATACTATGGCTACACCTTC.

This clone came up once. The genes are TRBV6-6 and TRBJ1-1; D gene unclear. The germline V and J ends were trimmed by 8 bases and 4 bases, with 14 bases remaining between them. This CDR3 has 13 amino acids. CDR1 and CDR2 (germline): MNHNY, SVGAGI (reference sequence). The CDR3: CASGEWEGTEAFF. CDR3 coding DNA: TGTGCCAGCGGGGAGTGGGAGGGCACTGAAGCTTTCTTT.

CDR3 loop: CASRMTASTDTQYF. The CDR3 nucleotides read TGTGCCAGCAGGATGACAGCTAGCACAGATACGCAGTATTTT. This chain uses TRBV6-5 with TRBJ2-3, with D possibly TRBD1 on 5 matching bases. Germline loops: CDR1 MNHEY, CDR2 SVGAGI. The CDR3 covers 14 residues. V dropped 6 bases and J dropped 0 bases, with 10 bases sitting between them.

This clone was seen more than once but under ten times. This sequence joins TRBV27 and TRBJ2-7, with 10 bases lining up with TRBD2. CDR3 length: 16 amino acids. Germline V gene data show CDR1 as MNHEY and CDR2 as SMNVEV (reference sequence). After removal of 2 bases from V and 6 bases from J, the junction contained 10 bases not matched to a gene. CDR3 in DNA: TGTGCCAGCAGTTTAAGGCGCCTAGCGGGAGCGGGCGAGCAGTACTTC. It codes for CASSLRRLAGAGEQYF.

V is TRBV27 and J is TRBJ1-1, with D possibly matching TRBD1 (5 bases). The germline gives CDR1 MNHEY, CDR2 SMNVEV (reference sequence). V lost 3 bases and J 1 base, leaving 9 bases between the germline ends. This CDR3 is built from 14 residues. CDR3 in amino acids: CASSFTQENTEAFF. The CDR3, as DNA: TGTGCCAGCAGTTTTACACAGGAGAACACTGAAGCTTTCTTT.

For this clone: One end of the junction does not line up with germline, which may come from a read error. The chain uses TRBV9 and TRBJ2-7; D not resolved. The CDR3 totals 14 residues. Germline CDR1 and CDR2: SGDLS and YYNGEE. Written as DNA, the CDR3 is TGTGCCAGCAGCGTAGGGGTTAGCTCCCACGAGCAGTACTTC. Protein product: CASSVGVSSHEQYF.

The CDR3 DNA reads TGTGCTAGTGGTTTGGTCCGGGGTGAAGCTTTCTTT. Translation gives CASGLVRGEAFF. This chain connects TRBV12-5 to TRBJ1-1; no definite D call. Trimming removed 0 bases from V and 7 bases from J, with 6 bases in between. Per germline, CDR1 LGHNT and CDR2 FRNRAP. This CDR3 has 12 residues.

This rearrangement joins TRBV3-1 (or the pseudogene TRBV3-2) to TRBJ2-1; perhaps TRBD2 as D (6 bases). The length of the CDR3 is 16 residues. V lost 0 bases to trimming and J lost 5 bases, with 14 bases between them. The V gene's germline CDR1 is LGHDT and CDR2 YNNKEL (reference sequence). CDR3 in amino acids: CASSQDTGLTNNEQFF. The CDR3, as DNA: TGTGCCAGCAGCCAAGATACGGGACTGACAAACAATGAGCAGTTCTTC.

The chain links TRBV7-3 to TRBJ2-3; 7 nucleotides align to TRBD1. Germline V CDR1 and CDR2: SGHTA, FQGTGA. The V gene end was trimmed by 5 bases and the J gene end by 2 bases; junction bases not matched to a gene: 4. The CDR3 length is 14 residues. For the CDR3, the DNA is TGTGCCAGCAGCCCCGACAGGGCCACAGATACGCAGTATTTT. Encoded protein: CASSPDRATDTQYF.

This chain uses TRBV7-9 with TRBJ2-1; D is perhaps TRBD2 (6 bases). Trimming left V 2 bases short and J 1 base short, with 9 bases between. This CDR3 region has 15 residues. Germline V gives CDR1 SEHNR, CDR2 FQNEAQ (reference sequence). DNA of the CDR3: TGTGCCAGCAGCTTATTTGCGGGGTCCTACAATGAGCAGTTCTTC. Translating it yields CASSLFAGSYNEQFF.

This CDR3 is CAWSGGQHGYTF. The CDR3 region has the DNA TGTGCCTGGAGCGGCGGGCAGCATGGCTACACCTTC. The chain has TRBV30 and TRBJ1-2; D uncertain. The CDR3 runs to 12 residues. CDR1 and CDR2 from the germline V gene are GTSNPN and SVGIG (reference sequence). V lost 3 bases and J lost 6, with 11 bases in between.

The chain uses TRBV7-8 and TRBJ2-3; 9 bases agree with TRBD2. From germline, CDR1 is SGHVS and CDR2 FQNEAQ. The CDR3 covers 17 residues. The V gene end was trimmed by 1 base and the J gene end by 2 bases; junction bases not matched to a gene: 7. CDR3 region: CASSLVLAGVNTDTQYF. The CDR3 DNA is TGTGCCAGCAGCTTAGTCTTAGCGGGGGTAAACACAGATACGCAGTATTTT.

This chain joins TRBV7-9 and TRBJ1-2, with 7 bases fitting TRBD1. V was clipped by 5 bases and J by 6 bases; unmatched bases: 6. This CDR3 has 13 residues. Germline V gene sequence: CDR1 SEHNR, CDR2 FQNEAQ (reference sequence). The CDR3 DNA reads TGTGCCAGCAGCCCGACAGGGATTAATGGCTACACCTTC. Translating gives CASSPTGINGYTF.